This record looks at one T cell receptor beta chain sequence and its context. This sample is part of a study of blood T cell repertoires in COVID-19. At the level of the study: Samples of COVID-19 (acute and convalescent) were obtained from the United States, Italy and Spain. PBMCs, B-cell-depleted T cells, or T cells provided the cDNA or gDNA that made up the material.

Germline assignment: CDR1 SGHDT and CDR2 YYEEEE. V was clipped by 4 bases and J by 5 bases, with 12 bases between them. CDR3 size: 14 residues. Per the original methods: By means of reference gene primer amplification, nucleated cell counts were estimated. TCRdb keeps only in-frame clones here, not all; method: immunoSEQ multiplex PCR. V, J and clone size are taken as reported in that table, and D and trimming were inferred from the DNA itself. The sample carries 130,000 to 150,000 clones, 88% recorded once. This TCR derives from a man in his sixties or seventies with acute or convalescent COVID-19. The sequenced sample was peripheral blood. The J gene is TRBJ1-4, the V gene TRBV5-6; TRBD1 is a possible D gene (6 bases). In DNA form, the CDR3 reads TGTGCCAGCAGCATGGACAGCCCGAATGAAAAACTGTTTTTT. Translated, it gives CASSMDSPNEKLFF.